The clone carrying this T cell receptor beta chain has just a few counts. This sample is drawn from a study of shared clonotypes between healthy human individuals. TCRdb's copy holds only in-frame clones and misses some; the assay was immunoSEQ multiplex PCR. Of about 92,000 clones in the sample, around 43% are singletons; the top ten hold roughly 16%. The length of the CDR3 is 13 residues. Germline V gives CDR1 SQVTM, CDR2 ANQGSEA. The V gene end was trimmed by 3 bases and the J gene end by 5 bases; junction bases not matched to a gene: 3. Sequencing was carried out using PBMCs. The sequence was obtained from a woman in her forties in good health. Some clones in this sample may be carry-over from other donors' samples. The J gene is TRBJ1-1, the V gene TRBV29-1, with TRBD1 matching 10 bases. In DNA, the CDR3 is TGCAGCGTTGACCGGACAGGGGGGACTGAAGCTTTCTTT. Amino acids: CSVDRTGGTEAFF.